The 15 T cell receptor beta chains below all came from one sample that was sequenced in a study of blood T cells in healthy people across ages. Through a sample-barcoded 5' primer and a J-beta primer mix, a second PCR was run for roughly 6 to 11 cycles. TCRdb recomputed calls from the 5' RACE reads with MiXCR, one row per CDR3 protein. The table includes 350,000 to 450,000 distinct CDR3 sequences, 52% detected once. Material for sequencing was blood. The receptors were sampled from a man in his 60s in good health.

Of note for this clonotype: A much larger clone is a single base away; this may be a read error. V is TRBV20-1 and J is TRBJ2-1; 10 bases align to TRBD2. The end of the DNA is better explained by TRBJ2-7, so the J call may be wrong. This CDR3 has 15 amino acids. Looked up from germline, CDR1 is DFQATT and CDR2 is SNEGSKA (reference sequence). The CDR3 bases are TGCAGTGCTCTTAAGCGGGAGGGCTCCTACAATGAGCAGTACTTC. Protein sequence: CSALKREGSYNEQYF.

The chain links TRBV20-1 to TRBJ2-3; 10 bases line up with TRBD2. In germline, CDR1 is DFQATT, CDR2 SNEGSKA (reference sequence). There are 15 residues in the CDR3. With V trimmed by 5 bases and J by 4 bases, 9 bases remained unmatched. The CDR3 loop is CSASTLAGVADTQYF. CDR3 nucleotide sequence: TGCAGTGCTTCTACCCTAGCGGGAGTGGCAGATACGCAGTATTTT.

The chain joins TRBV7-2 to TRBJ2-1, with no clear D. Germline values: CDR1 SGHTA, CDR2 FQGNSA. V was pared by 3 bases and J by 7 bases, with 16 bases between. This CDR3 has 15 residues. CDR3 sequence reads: CASSFRVGVENEQFF. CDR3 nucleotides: TGTGCCAGCAGCTTCCGGGTTGGCGTGGAAAATGAGCAGTTCTTC.

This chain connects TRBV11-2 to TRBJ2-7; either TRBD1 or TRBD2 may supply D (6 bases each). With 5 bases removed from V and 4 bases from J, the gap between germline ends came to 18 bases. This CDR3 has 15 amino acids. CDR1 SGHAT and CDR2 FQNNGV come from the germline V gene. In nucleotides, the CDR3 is TGTGCCAGCAGCAGCTTAGGGGGGTTAAAATACGAGCAGTACTTC. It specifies CASSSLGGLKYEQYF.

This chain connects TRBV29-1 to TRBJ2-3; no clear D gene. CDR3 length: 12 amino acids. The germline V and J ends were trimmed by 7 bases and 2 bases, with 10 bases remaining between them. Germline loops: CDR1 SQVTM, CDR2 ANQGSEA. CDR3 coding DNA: TGCAGCGCCAAACCCCCCACAGATACGCAGTATTTT. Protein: CSAKPPTDTQYF.

The CDR3 loop is CASSLEGSGSLYNEQYF. As DNA, the CDR3 is TGTGCCAGCAGCTTAGAGGGTAGCGGGAGCCTCTACAATGAGCAGTACTTC. J is TRBJ2-7 and V is TRBV7-2; 9 bases match TRBD2. The germline V gene encodes CDR1 SGHTA and CDR2 FQGNSA. J was trimmed by 7 bases and V by 1 base; bases with no gene match: 14. This CDR3 is built from 17 residues.

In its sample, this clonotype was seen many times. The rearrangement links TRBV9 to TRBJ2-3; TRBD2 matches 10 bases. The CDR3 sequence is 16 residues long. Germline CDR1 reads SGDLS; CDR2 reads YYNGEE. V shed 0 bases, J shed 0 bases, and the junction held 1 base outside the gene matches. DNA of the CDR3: TGTGCCAGCAGCGTAGGGACTAGCGGTAGCACAGATACGCAGTATTTT. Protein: CASSVGTSGSTDTQYF.

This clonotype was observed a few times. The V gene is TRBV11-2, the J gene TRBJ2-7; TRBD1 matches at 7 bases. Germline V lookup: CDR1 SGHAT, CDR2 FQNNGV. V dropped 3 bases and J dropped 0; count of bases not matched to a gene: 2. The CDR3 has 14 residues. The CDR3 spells CASSFGQASYEQYF. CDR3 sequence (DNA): TGTGCCAGCAGCTTCGGACAGGCCTCCTACGAGCAGTACTTC.

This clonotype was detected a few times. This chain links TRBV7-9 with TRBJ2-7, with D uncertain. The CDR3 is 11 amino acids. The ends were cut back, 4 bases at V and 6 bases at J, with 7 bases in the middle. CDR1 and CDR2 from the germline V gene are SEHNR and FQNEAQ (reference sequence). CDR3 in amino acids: CASSSSFEQYF. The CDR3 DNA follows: TGTGCCAGCAGCTCATCGTTCGAGCAGTACTTC. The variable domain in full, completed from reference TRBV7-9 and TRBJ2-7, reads DTGVSQNPRHKITKRGQNVTFRCDPISEHNRLYWYRQTLGQGPEFLTYFQNEAQLEKSRLLSDRFSAERPKGSFSTLEIQRTEQGDSAMYLCASSSSFEQYFGPGTRLTVT.

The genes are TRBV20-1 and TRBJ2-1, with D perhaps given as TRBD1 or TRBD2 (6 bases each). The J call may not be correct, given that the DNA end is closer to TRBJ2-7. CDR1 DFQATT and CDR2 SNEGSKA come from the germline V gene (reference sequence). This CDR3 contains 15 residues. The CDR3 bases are TGCAGTGCCCGCAAGGGGGGAAGCTCCTACAATGAGCAGTACTTC. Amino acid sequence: CSARKGGSSYNEQYF.

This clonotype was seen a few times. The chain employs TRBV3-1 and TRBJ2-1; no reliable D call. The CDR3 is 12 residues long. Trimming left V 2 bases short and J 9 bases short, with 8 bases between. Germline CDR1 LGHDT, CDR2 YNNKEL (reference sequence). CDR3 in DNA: TGTGCCAGCAGCCAATCTGGGATTGAGCAGTTCTTC. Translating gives CASSQSGIEQFF.

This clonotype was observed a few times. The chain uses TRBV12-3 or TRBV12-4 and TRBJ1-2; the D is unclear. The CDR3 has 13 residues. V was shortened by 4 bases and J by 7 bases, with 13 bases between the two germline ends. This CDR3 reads CASSSRGVTGYTF. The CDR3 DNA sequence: TGTGCCAGCAGTTCGCGTGGGGTTACTGGCTACACCTTC.

This CDR3 is CASRKTHPTDTQYF. As DNA, the CDR3 is TGTGCCAGCAGAAAGACTCATCCCACAGATACGCAGTATTTT. The chain carries TRBV6-1 and TRBJ2-3, with no clear D. Germline lookup yields CDR1 MNHNS and CDR2 SASEGT. V lost 6 bases and J lost 2, with 12 bases in between. The CDR3 runs 14 residues.

In nucleotides, the CDR3 is TGTGCCACAGCTAGCGGGAGCTACGAGCAGTACTTC. Protein sequence: CATASGSYEQYF. The V and J genes are TRBV6-1 and TRBJ2-7, with 10 bases aligning to TRBD2. The J segment lost 3 bases and the V segment lost 10 bases, leaving 3 bases of the junction unmatched. The germline V gene encodes CDR1 MNHNS and CDR2 SASEGT. This CDR3 contains 12 residues.

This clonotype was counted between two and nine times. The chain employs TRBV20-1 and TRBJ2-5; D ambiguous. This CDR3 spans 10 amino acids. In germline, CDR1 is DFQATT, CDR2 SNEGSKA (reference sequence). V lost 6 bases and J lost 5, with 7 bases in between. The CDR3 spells CSAERETQYF. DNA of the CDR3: TGCAGTGCCGAGAGGGAGACCCAGTACTTC.